This T cell receptor beta chain was captured in a study of identical twins (dated by TCRdb to the mid-2010s). In terms of the full investigation: The study deep-sequenced TCR alpha and beta repertoires from monozygotic twins, unrelated adults of various ages and cord blood to test whether fetal clonotypes persist. To rule out contamination, the twin experiments were replicated at different times with different library preparation protocols.

Every donor was a healthy Caucasian. The twin cohort consisted of three pairs of female monozygotic twins, all aged roughly 18 to 29 years. CD4+ and CD8+ T cell populations were isolated with positive isolation kits from Invitrogen. The method was 5' RACE. The sample was run on an Illumina HiSeq 2000. A universal primer binding site was introduced by template switching, and a unique molecular identifier was present in the final cDNA, enabling accurate counting of TCR cDNA molecules. Specific primers in the conserved constant-segment region were used to synthesize first-strand cDNA for TCR alpha and beta chains. Each cDNA library was double barcoded, with a SMART-Mk sample barcode plus Illumina barcodes, to control for contamination. TruSeq adapter sequences, together with Illumina sample barcodes, were added in two successive PCR steps. The TCR alpha and beta cDNA libraries were sequenced on the Illumina HiSeq platform using custom primers. On the study's bioinformatics: Raw reads were processed with MiGEC to extract unique molecular identifiers, and MiXCR was used to determine CDR3 positions. For each individual, recombination models were inferred using an EM algorithm with the repgenHMM and IGoR tools. The analysis of shared clonotypes was done with the tcR package in R, with sharing normalized by the product of cloneset sizes. To study raw recombination free of thymic and clonal selection effects, out-of-frame nonproductive sequences were analyzed. TCRdb cleaned the public reads at Q25 with fastp, built clones with MiXCR and kept in-frame beta chains. Each entry merges the rows of one CDR3 protein and shows their most common DNA and genes. These V and J calls rely on TCRdb rather than the paper's analysis. Within this sample are around 470,000 distinct CDR3 sequences, with 12% to 15% of them counted one time only. The ten biggest clones cover around 0.48% of the sample.

Between the V and J ends, shortened by 2 bases and 6 bases respectively, the junction contains 17 bases. Reading from cysteine to phenylalanine, the CDR3 counts 15 amino acids. Only CDR3 DNA is held: 45 bases, read in frame from base 1. Taken from the germline V gene (reference sequence), the CDR1 and CDR2 loops are LNHDA and SQIVND. For this clonotype: This clone's antigen is unknown. The sample holds no much larger clone one base away, and base qualities are not on file.

What the study reported, not specific to this receptor: Because the same donors could not be followed over many years, conclusions were based on cross-sectional statistical analysis. In monozygotic twins, out-of-frame TCR alpha sharing was systematically underestimated by recombination models, although the models agreed with sharing between unrelated individuals. Compared with coincidental sharing between unrelated individuals, an excess of low generation-probability sequences was observed among out-of-frame TCR alpha sequences shared between twins. Fewer insertions were carried by abundant cord blood beta clonotypes; a weaker similar trend was observed in young adult naive repertoires, while no such trend was observed in memory repertoires. Invariant T cells such as MAIT and iNKT could partly confound zero-insertion analyses, though diverse VJ usage argued against this for most clonotypes. A weaker excess of twin sharing was found in beta out-of-frame sequences because the signal-to-noise ratio was lowered by fewer shared sequences.

The same sample was also used in a study of yellow fever vaccine responses in identical twins. Reported in the second study: According to the authors, the vaccine-induced T cell response in identical twins seemed to be partly convergent and partly specific to each individual. In identical twins, the study followed T cell clones that responded to the vaccine with precision.

This receptor chain uses TRBV19 and TRBJ2-7; tentative D gene TRBD2, with 6 bases matching. The receptor comes from a young woman in good health. Sequenced input: CD4+ T cells sorted from blood. The CDR3 reads CASSISGLTGLEQYF. The sequenced DNA: TGTGCCAGTAGTATATCCGGACTAACGGGACTCGAGCAGTACTTC.